These 21 T cell receptor beta chains were sequenced from one sample in a study of lymphopenia after photon versus proton radiotherapy. Repertoires were generated with immunoSEQ multiplex PCR, while TCRdb's copy carries only in-frame clones and drops some. The table lists fewer than 20,000 clones, roughly nine tenths of them singletons. Here the sequenced sample was peripheral blood, taken from a patient treated with proton-based radiotherapy. These receptors all come from an older man with pancreatic cancer.

The chain combines TRBV19 with TRBJ2-7; TRBD1 agrees at 8 bases. Germline-derived CDR1 and CDR2 are LNHDA and SQIVND (reference sequence). This CDR3 comprises 16 residues. Unmatched junction bases numbered 14, after V lost 5 bases and J lost 5 bases. Here the CDR3 reads CASSPDRRTGGNEQYF. CDR3 bases: TGTGCCAGTAGTCCAGATCGTAGAACAGGGGGTAACGAGCAGTACTTC.

This chain connects TRBV11-3 to TRBJ2-7, with D possibly matching TRBD1 (6 bases). The CDR3 is 14 amino acids. Germline CDR1 and CDR2: SGHNT and YENEEA. V dropped 1 base and J dropped 5 bases, with 12 bases sitting between them. CDR3 loop: CASSLGRGNDEQYF. In DNA form, the CDR3 reads TGTGCCAGCAGCTTAGGCAGGGGTAACGACGAGCAGTACTTC.

V gene TRBV5-1 combines with J gene TRBJ1-1; D perhaps matches TRBD1 (6 bases). Per the germline V gene, CDR1 is SGHRS and CDR2 is YFSETQ. V lost 2 bases to trimming and J lost 0 bases, with 17 bases between them. The CDR3 is made up of 17 amino acids. The CDR3, as DNA: TGCGCCAGCAGCTTTACAAGTACAGGGATAGTGAACACTGAAGCTTTCTTT. Encoded protein: CASSFTSTGIVNTEAFF.

The chain's CDR3 is CSVQGGYEQYF. CDR3 nucleotide sequence: TGCAGCGTCCAGGGTGGTTACGAGCAGTACTTC. The chain recombines TRBV29-1 with TRBJ2-7, with D possibly TRBD1 on 5 matching bases. Germline CDR1 is SQVTM and CDR2 is ANQGSEA. V was cut by 6 bases and J by 4 bases, with 10 bases left in between. CDR3 length: 11 amino acids.

The V call is TRBV19, the J call TRBJ1-4; D remains unclear. Trimming pared 3 bases from V and 2 bases from J, leaving 4 bases between. Germline V gene data show CDR1 as LNHDA and CDR2 as SQIVND (reference sequence). This CDR3 has 13 amino acids. CDR3 protein: CASSISTNEKLFF. The CDR3 coding sequence is TGTGCCAGTAGTATTAGCACTAATGAAAAACTGTTTTTT.

The chain links TRBV30 to TRBJ2-3; D is unresolved. V lost 2 bases to trimming and J lost 1 base, with 10 bases between them. Looked up from germline, CDR1 is GTSNPN and CDR2 is SVGIG (reference sequence). This CDR3 is 14 amino acids long. The CDR3: CAWSHNPGTDTQYF. The CDR3 nucleotides are TGTGCCTGGAGTCACAACCCGGGCACAGATACGCAGTATTTT.

The genes are TRBV30 and TRBJ2-1; D might be TRBD2 (6 bases). Trimming took 3 bases from V and 2 from J, leaving 8 bases between them. Germline loops: CDR1 GTSNPN, CDR2 SVGIG (reference sequence). The CDR3 has 13 residues. CDR3 loop: CAWREGPYNEQFF. The CDR3 DNA reads as TGTGCCTGGAGGGAGGGCCCCTACAATGAGCAGTTCTTC. The variable domain in full, completed from reference TRBV30 and TRBJ2-1, reads SQTIHQWPATLVQPVGSPLSLECTVEGTSNPNLYWYRQAAGRGLQLLFYSVGIGQISSEVPQNLSASRPQDRQFILSSKKLLLSDSGFYLCAWREGPYNEQFFGPGTRLTVL.

The V gene is TRBV5-4, the J gene TRBJ1-4; no reliable D call. This CDR3 is 15 amino acids long. CDR1 and CDR2 (germline): SGHNT, YYREEE (reference sequence). V dropped 0 bases and J dropped 5 bases, with 11 bases sitting between them. The CDR3 bases are TGTGCCAGCAGCTTGGAGGGCAGGAGCAATGAAAAACTGTTTTTT. This codes for CASSLEGRSNEKLFF.

The chain combines TRBV5-1 with TRBJ2-5; the match to TRBD1 covers 7 bases. CDR1 and CDR2 (germline): SGHRS, YFSETQ. J gave up 3 bases and V 3 bases, and 5 bases lay outside the gene matches. The CDR3 runs to 14 residues. The CDR3 sequence is CASSSSTGKETQYF. The DNA of the CDR3 is TGCGCCAGCAGCTCCTCGACAGGGAAAGAGACCCAGTACTTC.

The gene calls are TRBV19 and TRBJ1-3; D call uncertain. Trimming shortened V by 5 bases and J by 0 bases, and 8 bases separated the two germline ends. Germline CDR1 is LNHDA and CDR2 is SQIVND (reference sequence). The CDR3 sequence is 14 residues long. CDR3 bases: TGTGCCAGTAGTGGGAGTATCTCTGGAAACACCATATATTTT. Its translation: CASSGSISGNTIYF.

This chain connects TRBV19 to TRBJ2-7; tentatively, D is TRBD1 (6 bases). The V gene lost 5 bases and the J gene lost 3 bases, with 17 bases spanning the gap. Germline V lookup: CDR1 LNHDA, CDR2 SQIVND (reference sequence). CDR3 length equals 15 residues. CDR3 sequence reads: CASSLGGSTNYEQYF. CDR3 sequence (DNA): TGTGCCAGTAGTCTAGGGGGTTCAACAAACTACGAGCAGTACTTC.

The gene calls are TRBV19 and TRBJ2-1; D not certain. CDR1 LNHDA and CDR2 SQIVND come from the germline V gene (reference sequence). With 5 bases removed from V and 7 bases from J, the gap between germline ends came to 15 bases. This CDR3 contains 14 residues. The CDR3 loop is CASSVAQVRNEQFF. DNA of the CDR3: TGTGCCAGTAGTGTGGCTCAAGTACGAAATGAGCAGTTCTTC. The full variable domain, in which reference TRBV19 and TRBJ2-1 provide the parts outside the CDR3, is DGGITQSPKYLFRKEGQNVTLSCEQNLNHDAMYWYRQDPGQGLRLIYYSQIVNDFQKGDIAEGYSVSREKKESFPLTVTSAQKNPTAFYLCASSVAQVRNEQFFGPGTRLTVL.

The rearrangement uses TRBV21-1 and TRBJ2-3; TRBD1 is taken as the D call from the table, unchecked against the DNA. TRBV21-1 constitutes a pseudogene. The length of the CDR3 is 18 residues. The CDR3 DNA sequence: TGTGCCAGCAGCAAACTTAGGACAGGGGGCGCGGGCACAGATACGCAGTATTTT. Its translation is CASSKLRTGGAGTDTQYF.

The V and J genes are TRBV11-2 and TRBJ2-1; possibly TRBD1 or TRBD2 for D (5 bases each). Germline CDR1 and CDR2: SGHAT and FQNNGV. V lost 4 bases, J lost 5 bases, and 15 bases lay in between. The CDR3 is 15 residues long. The CDR3 reads CASSSPGTFNNEQFF. The DNA for the CDR3 is TGTGCCAGCAGCTCTCCCGGGACCTTTAACAATGAGCAGTTCTTC.

The chain combines TRBV7-6 with TRBJ1-3; no clear D gene. CDR1 and CDR2 (germline): SGHVS, FNYEAQ. The CDR3 length is 15 residues. Trimming shortened V by 5 bases and J by 0 bases, and 11 bases separated the two germline ends. For the CDR3, the DNA is TGTGCCAGCAGCCCCGGACTCTACTCTGGAAACACCATATATTTT. This translates into CASSPGLYSGNTIYF.

The chain is built from TRBV5-1 and TRBJ1-1; the D gene is possibly TRBD1 (5 bases). The CDR3 sequence is 14 residues long. Germline CDR1 reads SGHRS; CDR2 reads YFSETQ. V shed 4 bases and J shed 2 bases, with 12 bases lying between them. The CDR3 is CASSLSGTNTEAFF. CDR3 DNA sequence: TGCGCCAGCAGCCTATCAGGGACTAACACTGAAGCTTTCTTT.

The chain has TRBV6-5 and TRBJ1-6; D unclear. CDR3 length: 14 residues. Germline-derived CDR1 and CDR2 are MNHEY and SVGAGI. V was shortened by 8 bases and J by 7 bases, with 15 bases between the two germline ends. The CDR3, as DNA: TGTGCCAGCTCCCCGGGGTGGCAGAATTCACCCCTCCACTTT. Translated, it gives CASSPGWQNSPLHF.

This rearrangement joins TRBV6-1 to TRBJ1-1, with D possibly matching TRBD1 (5 bases). The CDR3 length is 13 residues. The germline CDR1 and CDR2 sequences are MNHNS and SASEGT. The ends were cut back, 4 bases at V and 4 bases at J, with 10 bases in the middle. The CDR3 region is CASSVDSLTEAFF. In DNA form, the CDR3 reads TGTGCCAGCAGTGTAGACAGTCTCACTGAAGCTTTCTTT.

The chain has TRBV5-4 and TRBJ2-1; TRBD2 agrees at 9 bases. Trimming cost V 5 bases and J 7 bases; bases outside gene matches: 13. The CDR3 totals 16 residues. Germline assignment: CDR1 SGHNT and CDR2 YYREEE (reference sequence). The CDR3 DNA sequence: TGTGCCAGCAGGGCCTACATGCTAGCGGGGCCTAATGAGCAGTTCTTC. Translation: CASRAYMLAGPNEQFF.

This clone turned up a few times. This sequence joins TRBV11-3 and TRBJ1-6; TRBD1 matches at 7 bases. The germline gives CDR1 SGHNT, CDR2 YENEEA. CDR3 length: 14 amino acids. After removal of 5 bases from V and 7 bases from J, the junction contained 5 bases not matched to a gene. CDR3 protein: CASSVGTVNSPLHF. In nucleotides, the CDR3 is TGTGCCAGCAGCGTCGGGACAGTCAATTCACCCCTCCACTTT.

The chain has TRBV27 and TRBJ1-2; unclear D gene. This CDR3 is built from 14 residues. Per the germline V gene, CDR1 is MNHEY and CDR2 is SMNVEV (reference sequence). The V and J ends lost 3 bases and 4 bases respectively, with 12 bases between them. CDR3: CASSFTPGRYGYTF. The CDR3 DNA sequence: TGTGCCAGCAGTTTCACCCCTGGCCGCTATGGCTACACCTTC.